Listed below are T cell receptor beta chains from one sample, sequenced in a study of blood T cell repertoires in COVID-19. TCRdb keeps only in-frame clones here, not all; method: immunoSEQ multiplex PCR. The sample yields 100,000 to 150,000 clones, roughly 74% seen once. The sample consisted of peripheral blood. These receptor sequences come from a man between 60 and 75 years old with acute or convalescent COVID-19. Each CDR3 is given with its conserved first and last residue. The order of the fields is clone size, V gene, D gene, J gene, CDR3 DNA, CDR3 protein. The D gene is left open where the match is weak. Clone size is shown for a subset of rows, as once, few, many or a class of expanded clone.

NA	TRBV14	NA	TRBJ1-2	TGTGCCAGCAGCTCGCAGGGTTATGGCTACACCTTC	CASSSQGYGYTF
NA	TRBV7-3	NA	TRBJ2-2	TGTGCCAGCAGCTTAAATGCGGGGGAGCTGTTTTTT	CASSLNAGELFF
NA	TRBV2	NA	TRBJ2-2	TGTGCCAGCCGACAGACCGGGGAGCTGTTTTTT	CASRQTGELFF
NA	TRBV19	NA	TRBJ1-1	TGTGCCAGTAGCCATCAAAAGGGGGAAGCTTTCTTT	CASSHQKGEAFF
NA	TRBV24-1	NA	TRBJ2-7	TGTGCCACCAGTGATTCTCGGGTCAACTCCTACGAGCAGTACTTC	CATSDSRVNSYEQYF
few	TRBV9	TRBD2	TRBJ2-3	TGTGCCAGCAGCGTTGGCGGGGGGACCCTTAGCACAGATACGCAGTATTTT	CASSVGGGTLSTDTQYF
NA	TRBV4-1	NA	TRBJ1-1	TGCGCCAGCAGCCAAGCCCCGCGACAGGCAACTGAAGCTTTCTTT	CASSQAPRQATEAFF
NA	TRBV2	NA	TRBJ2-1	TGTGCCAGCAAGTGGACTGGTCTGAATGAGCAGTTCTTC	CASKWTGLNEQFF
NA	TRBV30	NA	TRBJ1-2	TGTGCCTGGAGGTTTACAGGCGGCTACACCTTC	CAWRFTGGYTF
NA	TRBV5-1	NA	TRBJ1-4	TGCGCCAGCAGCTTGGCCGGGAGGGAAAAACTGTTTTTT	CASSLAGREKLFF
once	TRBV6-1	TRBD2	TRBJ2-1	TGTGCCAGCAGTGGAAGGGGCGGACTAGTCCTCAATGAGCAGTTCTTC	CASSGRGGLVLNEQFF
NA	TRBV4-2	TRBD2	TRBJ2-1	TGTGCCAGCAGCCAAGATCTAGCGGGAGACAATGAGCAGTTCTTC	CASSQDLAGDNEQFF
NA	TRBV7-3	NA	TRBJ2-3	TGTGCCAGCAAAGCCCAGCGGAGCACAGATACGCAGTATTTT	CASKAQRSTDTQYF
NA	TRBV29-1	TRBD2	TRBJ2-7	TGCAGCGCTGCTGGTAGCGGGAGCTACGAGCAGTACTTC	CSAAGSGSYEQYF
NA	TRBV6-5	NA	TRBJ2-3	TGTGCCTCCGCTCAGGGGCCTACTAGCACAGATACGCAGTATTTT	CASAQGPTSTDTQYF
NA	TRBV12-3/TRBV12-4	NA	TRBJ2-7	TGTGCCAGCAGAAACAGGGGGGGTGTATACTTC	CASRNRGGVYF
NA	TRBV30	NA	TRBJ1-1	TGTGCCTGGAGTGGTGATTCCCTACGAGGAGGCGCTGAAGCTTTCTTT	CAWSGDSLRGGAEAFF
NA	TRBV4-2	NA	TRBJ2-1	TGTGCCAGCAGCCAAGATCTGGCTGGGCTGAATGAGCAGTTCTTC	CASSQDLAGLNEQFF
NA	TRBV28	TRBD1	TRBJ1-2	TGTGCCAGCAGTTTATCTTGGCAGGGGGTCTATGGCTACACCTTC	CASSLSWQGVYGYTF
NA	TRBV9	TRBD1	TRBJ1-6	TGTGCCAGCAGCGTAGGGGGGACAGGTTCGGGATATAATTCACCCCTCCACTTT	CASSVGGTGSGYNSPLHF
NA	TRBV7-3	NA	TRBJ2-2	TGTGCCAGCGGGGAGGCGGGGGAGCTGTTTTTT	CASGEAGELFF
NA	TRBV2	TRBD1	TRBJ2-3	TGTGCCAGCACAGACAGGGCCCTGGATACGCAGTATTTT	CASTDRALDTQYF
NA	TRBV25-1	NA	TRBJ1-3	TGTGCCAGCAGCGAAGCACAGAGCTCTGGAAACACCATATATTTT	CASSEAQSSGNTIYF
NA	TRBV5-6	NA	TRBJ1-2	TGTGCCAGCAGCTTGGGCAGGGGTGGTGGCTACACCTTC	CASSLGRGGGYTF
NA	TRBV4-1	NA	TRBJ1-5	TGCGCCAGCAGCCAAGATTTAGGGGGAATCCAGCCCCAGCATTTT	CASSQDLGGIQPQHF
NA	TRBV7-2	TRBD2	TRBJ2-5	TGTGCCAGCAGCTTGGGTTCAGGGAGGGTAAAGACCCAGTACTTC	CASSLGSGRVKTQYF
NA	TRBV5-1	TRBD1	TRBJ1-1	TGCGCCAGCAGCGAAACAGGGGATATGAACACTGAAGCTTTCTTT	CASSETGDMNTEAFF